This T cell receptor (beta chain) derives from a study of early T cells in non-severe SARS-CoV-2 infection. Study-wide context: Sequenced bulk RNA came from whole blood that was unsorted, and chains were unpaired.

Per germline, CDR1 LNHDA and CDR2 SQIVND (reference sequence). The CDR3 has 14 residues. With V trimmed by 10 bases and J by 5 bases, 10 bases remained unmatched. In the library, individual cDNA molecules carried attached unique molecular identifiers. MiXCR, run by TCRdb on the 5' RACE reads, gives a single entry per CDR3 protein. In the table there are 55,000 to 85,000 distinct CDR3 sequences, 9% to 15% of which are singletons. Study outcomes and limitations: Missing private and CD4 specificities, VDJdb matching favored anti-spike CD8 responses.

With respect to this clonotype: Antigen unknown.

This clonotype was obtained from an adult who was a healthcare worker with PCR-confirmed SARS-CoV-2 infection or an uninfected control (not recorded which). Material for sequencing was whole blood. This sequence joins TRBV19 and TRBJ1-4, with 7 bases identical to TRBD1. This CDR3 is CATTGAGPNEKLFF. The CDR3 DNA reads TGTGCCACTACAGGGGCCGGTCCCAATGAAAAACTGTTTTTT. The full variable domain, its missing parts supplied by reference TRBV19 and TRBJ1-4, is DGGITQSPKYLFRKEGQNVTLSCEQNLNHDAMYWYRQDPGQGLRLIYYSQIVNDFQKGDIAEGYSVSREKKESFPLTVTSAQKNPTAFYLCATTGAGPNEKLFFGSGTQLSVL.